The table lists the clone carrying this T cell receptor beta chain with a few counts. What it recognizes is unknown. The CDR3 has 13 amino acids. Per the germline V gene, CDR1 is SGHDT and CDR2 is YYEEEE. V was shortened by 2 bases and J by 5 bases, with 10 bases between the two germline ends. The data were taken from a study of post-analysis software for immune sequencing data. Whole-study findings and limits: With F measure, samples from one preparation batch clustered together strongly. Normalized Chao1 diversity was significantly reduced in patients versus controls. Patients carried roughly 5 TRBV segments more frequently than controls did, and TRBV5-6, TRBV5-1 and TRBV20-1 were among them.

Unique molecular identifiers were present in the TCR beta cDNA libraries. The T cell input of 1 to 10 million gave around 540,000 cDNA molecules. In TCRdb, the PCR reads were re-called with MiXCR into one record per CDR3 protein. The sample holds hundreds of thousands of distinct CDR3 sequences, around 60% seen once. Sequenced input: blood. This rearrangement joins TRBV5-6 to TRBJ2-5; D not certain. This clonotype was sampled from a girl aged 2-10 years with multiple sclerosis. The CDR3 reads CASSFGSAETQYF. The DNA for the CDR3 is TGTGCCAGCAGCTTCGGAAGCGCGGAGACCCAGTACTTC.